This record looks at one T cell receptor (beta chain) sequence and its context. Its antigen remains unidentified. No clone much larger than this one lies a single base away; base qualities are absent. This sample was included in a study of cytomegalovirus exposure and HLA in healthy donors (dated by TCRdb to 2015 to 2018). Turning to the overall study: An earlier analysis of some 500 of the donors reported approximately 300 Gb of sequence data and approximately 110 million unique TCR beta sequences from 150 million to 200 million T cells. An early release that covered around 590 HLA-typed donors contained about 300 gigabases of sequencing data and 80 million or so unique TCR sequences. Of the roughly 400 genotyped donors, over 70% fell in the genetic ancestry cluster associated with self-reported Caucasian donors. The study was designed to test whether signatures of past pathogen exposure could be identified by cataloging public T cell receptors. The T cell repertoires of about 700 subjects were profiled by immunosequencing and related to cytomegalovirus serostatus. Along with the approximately 670-subject first cohort, a separate validation cohort of around 120 different subjects was used. The study combined high-throughput TCR immunosequencing, statistical association of individual TCRs with disease status, and machine learning to predict cytomegalovirus infection status. A later analysis re-examined previously published TCR beta repertoires from more than 650 donors and added high-resolution HLA genotyping to investigate patterns of TCR occurrence. In the later analysis, no new phenotypic data were used to find candidate immune exposures; instead, reliance was placed on TCR beta sequences and their occurrence across donors. An earlier analysis of 450 to 750 of the donors used high-throughput TCR beta sequencing to judge whether each TCR beta V gene segment behaved as functional or pseudogenic. Donor age, sex, ethnicity and CMV serostatus were compiled alongside the repertoire data. A later genetic analysis took genome-wide SNP genotypes for about 55% of the 666 donors and used that subset as a discovery cohort. All discovery cohort repertoires had been generated on a single sequencing platform. HLA typing covered class I and class II loci at four-digit resolution. Typing coverage varied by locus: roughly 629-640 donors for A, B, C, DRB1 and DQB1; around 560 for DQA1; about 570 for DPA1; approximately 450 for DPB1. Four to six DR-DQ haplotypes were handled as single units for association and clustering, since linkage in the cohort was strong. On average, 235,054 unique TCR beta nucleotide sequences were sequenced per donor among some 420 genotyped donors of the cohort, with roughly 20% of those sequences being non-productive.

CDR1 is given as SEHNR and CDR2 as FQNEAQ, both from the germline V gene (reference sequence). The CDR3 runs 14 residues from the cysteine to the phenylalanine. CDR3 DNA only is kept here, 42 bases in frame from base 1. V and J are trimmed by 6 bases and 0 bases, and the gene matches miss 4 bases of the junction. Libraries were built with the immunoSEQ multiplex PCR assay. For the multiplex PCR, a mixture combining 60 forward primers for TCR Vbeta segments and 13 reverse primers for TCR Jbeta segments was used. The CDR3 region of rearranged TCR beta genes was amplified from genomic DNA with a multiplex PCR assay. On the Illumina HiSeq System, the amplified TCR beta libraries were sequenced as 87-base-pair reads. Turning to the authors' computational methods: A later analysis tallied about 77 million unique TCR beta chains across the 600 to 700 repertoires, and approximately 9.9 million of those chains were shared by two or more donors. Raw reads were error-corrected and collapsed into unique sequences with a nearest-neighbor algorithm that merged closely related sequences to remove PCR and sequencing errors. CDR3 sequences were aligned to IMGT reference sequences to assign V, D and J gene segments. Each retained sequence needed at least a six-nucleotide match to both a V gene segment and a J gene segment. Rearrangements were called productive when the CDR3 lacked stop codons and stayed in frame with V and J; all others were non-productive. Following IMGT convention, CDR3 was defined as the stretch from the second conserved V-encoded cysteine to the conserved J-encoded phenylalanine. The earlier analysis of roughly 590 of the donors excluded any sequence lacking an unambiguous match to a single V gene segment. An earlier analysis of 587 of the donors called V segments functional above 56.7% productive rearrangements and segregating when the between-donor standard deviation exceeded 5%. A statistical classification framework was built for diagnosing cytomegalovirus status from the catalog of TCR beta chain sequences. In a later analysis, TCR nucleotide sequences were compared against IMGT/GENE-DB human TR gene sequences so that V and J genes could be assigned. In a later analysis, CDR3 sequences and most-parsimonious VDJ recombination scenarios were assigned using the TCRdist pipeline. In a later analysis, every TCR beta chain was defined by the combination of its CDR3 amino acid sequence and its V-gene family, and reads without a unique V-gene family were dropped. To address suspected cross-contamination and a sequencing artifact, a later analysis removed several hundred highly shared, low-generation-probability nucleotide sequences. A later analysis calculated a clonal expansion index for each public chain from normalized within-repertoire ranks of inferred template counts. Generation probabilities in a later analysis came from a VDJ recombination model fitted to out-of-frame rearrangements, and those results were checked against IGoR. Hypergeometric tests were used in a later analysis to score TCR-TCR, TCR-HLA and TCR-CMV co-occurrence, with a repertoire-size bias correction applied to the TCR pairs. In a later analysis, false discovery rates were estimated by permuting HLA or CMV assignments 20 times. In a later analysis, co-occurring TCRs were grouped using DBSCAN, and TCRdist sequence similarity was added for clustering within HLA-allele-positive subsets. Repertoires with fewer than 30,000 or more than 120,000 public chains were left out of co-occurrence clustering, as were five repertoires with anomalous nucleotide sharing. TCRdb re-hosts the immuneACCESS table, in-frame sequences only. Its copies lack some clones; in the studies checked, an unresolved V gene accounts for under half of them, and the cause for the rest is not known. Clone size and the V and J calls come from that table; the DNA yielded D and trimming. The table for this sample lists roughly 86,000 clones; over 60% of them were counted only once. The ten largest clones represent about 6.4% of the sample.

On the study overall, not on this receptor specifically: A further reported finding was that TCR beta sequences accurately predicted the HLA-A and HLA-B alleles for most subjects in the first cohort. In a later analysis, several top co-occurrence clusters were reported to appear linked to parvovirus B19, influenza, CMV and Epstein-Barr virus. A later analysis associated about 17,000 TCR beta sequences with specific HLA alleles at a false discovery rate of 0.05. A later analysis found that most CMV-associated TCR beta chains appeared HLA-restricted, with HLA associations seemingly driven largely by CMV exposure. The classifier was reported to diagnose cytomegalovirus status with high specificity and sensitivity in both the original cohort and the validation cohort. The authors suggested that the approach could potentially be extended to other disease states and immunological phenotypes. In a later genetic analysis, a missense DCLRE1C variant was associated with V-gene and J-gene trimming of TCR beta chains, and the association was replicated in an independent cohort. When HLA alleles, especially DR and DQ, strongly co-occurred, TCR associations were difficult to assign to individual alleles. Roughly uniform sequencing depth across donors was assumed in presence/absence analyses, although this assumption may not hold. In a later analysis, TCR association rates were found to vary across HLA loci, with the most associated TCRs seen for DRB1 alleles and the fewest for HLA-C alleles. The cohort was sequenced for TCR beta chains only, and without alpha or paired-chain data the features that could be detected were limited. In a later analysis, HLA-associated TCR beta chains were found to be more clonally expanded and to have lower generation probabilities than equally common non-associated chains. The sequencing pipeline was judged likely to have produced a cluster of highly shared sequence variants as a technical artifact. Because some donors lacked HLA typing at each locus, the association tests relied only on the typed subset. Because counts were too low, about 15 rarely observed V segments, including chromosome 9 orphons, were left out of the earlier analysis of approximately 500 of the donors. Most TCR sequences were seen in very few donors, while some public TCRs were found in many individuals. According to a later genetic analysis, donors in an Asian-associated ancestry cluster had fewer N-insertions in productive TCRs than the approximately 670-donor mean. Some IMGT-functional V segments, including TRBV6-2 and TRBV6-3, could not be distinguished by the 87-base-pair reads and were therefore excluded. An earlier analysis of approximately 590 of the donors showed that most TCR beta V segments appeared in productive rearrangements either about 87% or about 30% of the time, which broadly matched IMGT annotations. Correlated functional status among segregating V segments might reflect linkage disequilibrium, but an unknown experimental factor could not be ruled out. The study gave a list of under 200 TCR beta chains associated with cytomegalovirus. The only immune exposure information available for the cohort was CMV serostatus. A few of the identified cytomegalovirus-associated TCR beta chains were confirmed in vitro to be specific for cytomegalovirus antigens.

The cohort was made up of around 720 healthy bone marrow donors. At the time of sampling, all cohort members were nominally healthy, though unrecorded immune exposures were likely present. The donor was CMV seronegative and was included in the group of several hundred seronegative cohort members. A peripheral blood sample was collected from each donor, and TCR beta sequencing was performed on peripheral blood mononuclear cells. Genomic DNA extraction from the blood cell samples was performed with the Qiagen DNeasy Blood Extraction Kit. The sequence joins TRBV7-9 to TRBJ1-1, with TRBD1 matching 7 junction bases. The sample was PBMCs. The origin of this receptor is a female donor in good health and CMV-seronegative. The DNA is TGTGCCAGCAGAAAGACAGGGTTGAACACTGAAGCTTTCTTT. Its product reads: CASRKTGLNTEAFF.